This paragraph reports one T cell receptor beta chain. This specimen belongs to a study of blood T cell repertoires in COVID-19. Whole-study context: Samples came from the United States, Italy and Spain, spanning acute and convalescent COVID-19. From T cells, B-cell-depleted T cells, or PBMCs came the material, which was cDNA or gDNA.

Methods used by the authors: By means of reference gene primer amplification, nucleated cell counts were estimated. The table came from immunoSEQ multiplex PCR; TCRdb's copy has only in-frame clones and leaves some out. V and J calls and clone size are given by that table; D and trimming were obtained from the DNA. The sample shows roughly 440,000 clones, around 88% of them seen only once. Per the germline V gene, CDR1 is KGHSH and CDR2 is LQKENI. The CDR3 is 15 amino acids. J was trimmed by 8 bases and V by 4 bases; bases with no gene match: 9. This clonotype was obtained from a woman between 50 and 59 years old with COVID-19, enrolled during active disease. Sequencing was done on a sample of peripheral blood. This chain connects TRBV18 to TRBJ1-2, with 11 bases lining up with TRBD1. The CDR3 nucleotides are TGTGCCAGCTCACAAACCGGACAGGGGGCAAGGGGCTACACCTTC. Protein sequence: CASSQTGQGARGYTF. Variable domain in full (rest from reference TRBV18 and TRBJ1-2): NAGVMQNPRHLVRRRGQEARLRCSPMKGHSHVYWYRQLPEEGLKFMVYLQKENIIDESGMPKERFSAEFPKEGPSILRIQQVVRGDSAAYFCASSQTGQGARGYTFGSGTRLTVV.